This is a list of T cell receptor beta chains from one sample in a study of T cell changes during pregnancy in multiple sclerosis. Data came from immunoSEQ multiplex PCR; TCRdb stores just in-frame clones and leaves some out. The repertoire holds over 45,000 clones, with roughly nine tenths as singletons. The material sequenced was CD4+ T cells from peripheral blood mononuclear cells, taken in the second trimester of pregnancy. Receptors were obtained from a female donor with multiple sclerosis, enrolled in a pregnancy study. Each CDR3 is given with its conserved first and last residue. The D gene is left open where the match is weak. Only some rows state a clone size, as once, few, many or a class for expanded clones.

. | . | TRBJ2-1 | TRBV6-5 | TGTGCCAGCAGTCCCGGTGACAATGAGCAGTTCTTC | CASSPGDNEQFF
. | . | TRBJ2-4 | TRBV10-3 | TGTGCCATCAGTGAGCGGGCGCCTGGGGCCCAGTACTTC | CAISERAPGAQYF
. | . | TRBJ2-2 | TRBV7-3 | TGTGCCAGCAGCTTAATTCAGACCGGGGAGCTGTTTTTT | CASSLIQTGELFF
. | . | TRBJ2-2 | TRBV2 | TGTGCCAGCAGTGTCCGCAGGGGTACGGACACCGGGGAGCTGTTTTTT | CASSVRRGTDTGELFF
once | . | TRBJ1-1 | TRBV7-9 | TGTGCCAGCAGCTTAGGCCCTCCGGGCCCCGCGGGGGACACTGAAGCTTTCTTT | CASSLGPPGPAGDTEAFF
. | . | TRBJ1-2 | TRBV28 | TGTGCCAGCAGTTTGGTTGGACGCTGGAGGGGCTACACCTTC | CASSLVGRWRGYTF
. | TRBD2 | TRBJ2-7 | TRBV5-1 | TGCGCCAGCAGCTCATATAAAGGACTAGCGGGAATTCCTTACGAGCAGTACTTC | CASSSYKGLAGIPYEQYF
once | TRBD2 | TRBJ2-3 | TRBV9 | TGTGCCAGCAGCGTAGAGAGCGGGAGGACAGATACGCAGTATTTT | CASSVESGRTDTQYF
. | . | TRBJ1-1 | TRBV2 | TGTGCCAGCAGTTGGTCCTCGGGGGACACTGAAGCTTTCTTT | CASSWSSGDTEAFF
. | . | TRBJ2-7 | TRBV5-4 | TGTGCCAGCAGCTTAGGGGGACGGATGTTATACGAGCAGTACTTC | CASSLGGRMLYEQYF
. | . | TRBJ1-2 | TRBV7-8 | TGTGCCAGCAGCTTTCAGGGGAGCGACTATGGCTACACCTTC | CASSFQGSDYGYTF
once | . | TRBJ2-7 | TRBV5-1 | TGCGCCAGCAGCTTTGATGACCCGGAAGGAGGGCAGTACTTC | CASSFDDPEGGQYF
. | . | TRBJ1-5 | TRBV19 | TGTGCCAGTTGTGCCAAGCCGGGGGGAGTTAGCAATCAGCCCCAGCATTTT | CASCAKPGGVSNQPQHF
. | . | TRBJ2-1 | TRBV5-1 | TGCGCCAGCAGCTTGGCCCCCTGGCGGGTCCGGAGCTCCTACAATGAGCAGTTCTTC | CASSLAPWRVRSSYNEQFF
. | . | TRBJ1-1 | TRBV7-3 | TGTGCCAGCAGCCTCGGGGGACTGAACACTGAAGCTTTCTTT | CASSLGGLNTEAFF
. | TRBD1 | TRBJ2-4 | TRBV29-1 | TGCAGCGTTGCCCCGGGCCCGGGACAGGCGATTGACTTC | CSVAPGPGQAIDF
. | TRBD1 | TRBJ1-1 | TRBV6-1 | TGTGCCAGCAGTGGACAGGGGTACACTGAAGCTTTCTTT | CASSGQGYTEAFF
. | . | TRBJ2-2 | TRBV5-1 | TGCGCCAGCAGCTTGGAGGGGGTCGGCACCGGGGAGCTGTTTTTT | CASSLEGVGTGELFF
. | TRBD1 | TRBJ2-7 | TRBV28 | TGTGCCAGCAGTTTGGTGGGGAACAGGGGCTCCTACGAGCAGTACTTC | CASSLVGNRGSYEQYF
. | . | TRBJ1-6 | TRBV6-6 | TGTGCCAGCAGTTACTCCCCCACAGGGAGCCTCCACTTT | CASSYSPTGSLHF
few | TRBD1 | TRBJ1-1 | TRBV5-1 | TGCGCCAGCAGCTCGACAGGGGCGGAGGGCACTGAAGCTTTCTTT | CASSSTGAEGTEAFF
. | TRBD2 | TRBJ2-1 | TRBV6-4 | TGTGCCAGCAGCGTAACGACTAGCGGGAGGGCTAATGAGCAGTTCTTC | CASSVTTSGRANEQFF
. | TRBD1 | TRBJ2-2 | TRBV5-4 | TGTGCCAGCAGCCCCCGGGACAGGGTTGCCGGGGAGCTGTTTTTT | CASSPRDRVAGELFF
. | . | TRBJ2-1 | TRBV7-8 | TGTGCCAGCAGCTTAGGGGTTTCGGACTACTACAATGAGCAGTTCTTC | CASSLGVSDYYNEQFF
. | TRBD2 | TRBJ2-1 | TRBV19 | TGTGCCAGTAGTAGTGGACTAGCAATCAATGAGCAGTTCTTC | CASSSGLAINEQFF
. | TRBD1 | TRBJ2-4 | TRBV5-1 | TGCGCCAGCAGCTTGGGGGACAGGGGGCTTCCCAAAAACATTCAGTACTTC | CASSLGDRGLPKNIQYF